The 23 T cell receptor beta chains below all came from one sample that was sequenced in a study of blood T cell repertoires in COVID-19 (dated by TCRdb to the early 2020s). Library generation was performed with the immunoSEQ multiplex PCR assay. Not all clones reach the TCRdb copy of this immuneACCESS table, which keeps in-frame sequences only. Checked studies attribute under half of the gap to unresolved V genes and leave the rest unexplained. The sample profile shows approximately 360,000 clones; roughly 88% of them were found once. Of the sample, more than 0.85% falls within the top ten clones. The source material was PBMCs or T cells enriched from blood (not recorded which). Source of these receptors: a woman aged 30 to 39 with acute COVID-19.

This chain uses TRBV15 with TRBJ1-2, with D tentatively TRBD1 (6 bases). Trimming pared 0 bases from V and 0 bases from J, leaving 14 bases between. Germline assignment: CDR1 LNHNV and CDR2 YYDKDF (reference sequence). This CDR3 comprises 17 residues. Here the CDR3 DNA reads TGTGCCACCAGCAGAGATTCCCTGACAGGCTCTAACTATGGCTACACCTTC. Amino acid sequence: CATSRDSLTGSNYGYTF.

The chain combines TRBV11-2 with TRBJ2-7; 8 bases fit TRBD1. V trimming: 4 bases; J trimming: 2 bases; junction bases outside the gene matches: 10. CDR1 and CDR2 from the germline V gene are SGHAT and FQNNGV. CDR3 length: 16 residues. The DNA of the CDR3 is TGTGCCAGCAGCTCAACAGACAGGGGCAACACCTACGAGCAGTACTTC. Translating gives CASSSTDRGNTYEQYF.

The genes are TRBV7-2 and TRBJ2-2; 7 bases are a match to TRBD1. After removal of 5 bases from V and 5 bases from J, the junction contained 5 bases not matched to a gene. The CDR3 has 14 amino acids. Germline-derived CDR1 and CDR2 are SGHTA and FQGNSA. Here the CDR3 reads CASSATGETGELFF. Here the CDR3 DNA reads TGTGCCAGCAGCGCAACAGGGGAGACCGGGGAGCTGTTTTTT.

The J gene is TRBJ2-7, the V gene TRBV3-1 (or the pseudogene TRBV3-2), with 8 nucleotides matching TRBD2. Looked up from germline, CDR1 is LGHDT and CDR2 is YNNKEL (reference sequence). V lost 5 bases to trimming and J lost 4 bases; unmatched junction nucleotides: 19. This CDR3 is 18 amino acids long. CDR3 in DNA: TGTGCCAGCAGCAAGAAAGAATCTTTAGGCCTAGCGGGTTACGAGCAGTACTTC. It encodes CASSKKESLGLAGYEQYF.

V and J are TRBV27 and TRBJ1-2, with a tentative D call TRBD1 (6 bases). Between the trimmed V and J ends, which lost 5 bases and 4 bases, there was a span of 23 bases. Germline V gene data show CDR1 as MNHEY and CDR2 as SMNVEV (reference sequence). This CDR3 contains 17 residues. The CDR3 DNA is TGTGCCAGCAGTACCCCTCTTCCGGGACATTATTTCTATGGCTACACCTTC. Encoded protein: CASSTPLPGHYFYGYTF.

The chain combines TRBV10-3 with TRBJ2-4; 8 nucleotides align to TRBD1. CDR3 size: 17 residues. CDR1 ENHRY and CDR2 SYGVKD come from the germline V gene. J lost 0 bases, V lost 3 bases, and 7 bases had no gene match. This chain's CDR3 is CAISERTGTLAKNIQYF. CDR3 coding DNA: TGTGCCATCAGTGAAAGGACAGGGACACTAGCCAAAAACATTCAGTACTTC.

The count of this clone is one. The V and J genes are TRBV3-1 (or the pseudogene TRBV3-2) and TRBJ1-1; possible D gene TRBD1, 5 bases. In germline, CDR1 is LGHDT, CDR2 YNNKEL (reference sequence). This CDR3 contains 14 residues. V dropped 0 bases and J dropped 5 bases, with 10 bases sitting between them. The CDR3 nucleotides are TGTGCCAGCAGCCAAGATGGGGGGAGGACTGAAGCTTTCTTT. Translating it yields CASSQDGGRTEAFF.

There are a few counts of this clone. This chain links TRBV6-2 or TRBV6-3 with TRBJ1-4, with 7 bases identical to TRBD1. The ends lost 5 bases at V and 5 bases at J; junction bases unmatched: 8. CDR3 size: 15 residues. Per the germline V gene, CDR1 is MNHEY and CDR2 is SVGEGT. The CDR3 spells CASSTDRVRNEKLFF. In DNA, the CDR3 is TGTGCCAGCAGTACCGACAGGGTGAGAAATGAAAAACTGTTTTTT.

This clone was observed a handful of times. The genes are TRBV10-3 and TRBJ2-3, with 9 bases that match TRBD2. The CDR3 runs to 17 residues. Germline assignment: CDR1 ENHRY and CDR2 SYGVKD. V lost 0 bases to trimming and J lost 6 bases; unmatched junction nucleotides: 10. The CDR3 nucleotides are TGTGCCATCAGTGAGTCTAGCGGGGGACTATTCACGGATACGCAGTATTTT. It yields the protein CAISESSGGLFTDTQYF.

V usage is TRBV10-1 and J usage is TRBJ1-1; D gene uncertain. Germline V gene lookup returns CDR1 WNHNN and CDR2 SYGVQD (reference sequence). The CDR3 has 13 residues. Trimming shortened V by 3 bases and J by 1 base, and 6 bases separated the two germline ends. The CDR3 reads CASSDSANTEAFF. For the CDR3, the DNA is TGCGCCAGCAGTGACAGCGCGAACACTGAAGCTTTCTTT.

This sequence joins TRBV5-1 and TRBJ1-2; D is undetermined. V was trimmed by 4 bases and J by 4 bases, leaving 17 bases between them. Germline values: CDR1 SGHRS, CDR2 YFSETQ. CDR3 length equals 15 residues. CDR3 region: CASSLYSTSTYGYTF. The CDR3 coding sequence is TGCGCCAGCAGCCTGTACAGTACCTCTACCTATGGCTACACCTTC.

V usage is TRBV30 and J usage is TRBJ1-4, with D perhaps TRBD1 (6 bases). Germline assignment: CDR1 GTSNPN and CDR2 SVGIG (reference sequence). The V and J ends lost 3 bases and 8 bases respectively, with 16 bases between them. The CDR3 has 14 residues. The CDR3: CAWRKTGPGEKLFF. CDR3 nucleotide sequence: TGTGCCTGGAGGAAAACAGGGCCGGGAGAAAAACTGTTTTTT.

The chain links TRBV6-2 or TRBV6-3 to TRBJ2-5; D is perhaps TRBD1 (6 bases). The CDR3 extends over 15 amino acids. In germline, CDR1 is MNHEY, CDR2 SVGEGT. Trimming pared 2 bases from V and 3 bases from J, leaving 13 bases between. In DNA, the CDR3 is TGTGCCAGCAGTTACGGGTCCAGGGACAAAGAGACCCAGTACTTC. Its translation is CASSYGSRDKETQYF.

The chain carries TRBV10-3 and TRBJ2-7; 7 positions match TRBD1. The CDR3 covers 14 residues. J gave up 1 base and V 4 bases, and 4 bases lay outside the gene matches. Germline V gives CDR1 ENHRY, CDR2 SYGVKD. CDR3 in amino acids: CAISADRRSYEQYF. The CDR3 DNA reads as TGTGCCATCAGTGCGGACAGGCGTTCCTACGAGCAGTACTTC.

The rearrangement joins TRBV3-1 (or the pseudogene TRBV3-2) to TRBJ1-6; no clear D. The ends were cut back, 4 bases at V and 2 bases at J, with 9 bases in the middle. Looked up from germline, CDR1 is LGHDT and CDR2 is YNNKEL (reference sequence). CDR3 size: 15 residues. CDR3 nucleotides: TGTGCCAGCAGCCCCGCGGTCGCCTATAATTCACCCCTCCACTTT. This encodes CASSPAVAYNSPLHF.

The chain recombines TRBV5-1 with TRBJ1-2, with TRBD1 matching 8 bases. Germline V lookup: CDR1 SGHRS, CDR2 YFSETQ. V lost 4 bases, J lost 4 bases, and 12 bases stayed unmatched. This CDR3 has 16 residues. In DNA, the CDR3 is TGCGCCAGCAGCCCACAAACAGGGGGAGAGGGCTATGGCTACACCTTC. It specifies CASSPQTGGEGYGYTF.

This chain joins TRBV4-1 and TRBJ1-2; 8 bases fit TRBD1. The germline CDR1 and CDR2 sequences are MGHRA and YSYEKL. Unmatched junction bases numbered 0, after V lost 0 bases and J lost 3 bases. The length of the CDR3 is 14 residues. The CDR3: CASSQETGDYGYTF. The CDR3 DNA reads TGCGCCAGCAGCCAAGAGACAGGGGACTATGGCTACACCTTC.

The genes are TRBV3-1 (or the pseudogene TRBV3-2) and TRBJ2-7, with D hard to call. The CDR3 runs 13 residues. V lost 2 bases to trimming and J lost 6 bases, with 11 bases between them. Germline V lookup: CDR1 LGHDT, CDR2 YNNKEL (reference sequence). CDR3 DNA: TGTGCCAGCAGCCAAAGTTCCGAGCCCGAGCAGTACTTC. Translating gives CASSQSSEPEQYF.

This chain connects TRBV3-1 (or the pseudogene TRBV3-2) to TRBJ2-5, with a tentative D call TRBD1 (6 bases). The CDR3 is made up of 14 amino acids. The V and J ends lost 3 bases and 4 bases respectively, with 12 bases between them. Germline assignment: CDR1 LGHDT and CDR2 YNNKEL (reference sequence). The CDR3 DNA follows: TGTGCCAGCAGCCAGAGGACAGTAAGAGAGACCCAGTACTTC. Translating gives CASSQRTVRETQYF.

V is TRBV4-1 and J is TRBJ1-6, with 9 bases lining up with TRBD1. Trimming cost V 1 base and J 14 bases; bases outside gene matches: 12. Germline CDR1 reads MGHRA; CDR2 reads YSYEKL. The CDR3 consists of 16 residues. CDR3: CASSQASGTGYRTLHF. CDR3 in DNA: TGCGCCAGCAGCCAAGCCTCCGGGACAGGGTACCGCACCCTCCACTTT.

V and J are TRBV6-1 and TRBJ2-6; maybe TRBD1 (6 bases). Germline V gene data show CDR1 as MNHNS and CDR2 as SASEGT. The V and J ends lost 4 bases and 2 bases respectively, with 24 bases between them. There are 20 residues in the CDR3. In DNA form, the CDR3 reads TGTGCCAGCAGTGGCGGACAGACTGGGCCCTCCCCTGCTGGGGCCAACGTCCTGACTTTC. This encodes CASSGGQTGPSPAGANVLTF.

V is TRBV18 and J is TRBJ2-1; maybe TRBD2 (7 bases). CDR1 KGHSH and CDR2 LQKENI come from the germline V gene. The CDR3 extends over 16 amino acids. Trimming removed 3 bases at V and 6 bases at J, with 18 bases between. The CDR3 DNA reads TGTGCCAGCTCACCGGTAGGGGGGGCGAATGGCAATGAGCAGTTCTTC. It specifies CASSPVGGANGNEQFF.

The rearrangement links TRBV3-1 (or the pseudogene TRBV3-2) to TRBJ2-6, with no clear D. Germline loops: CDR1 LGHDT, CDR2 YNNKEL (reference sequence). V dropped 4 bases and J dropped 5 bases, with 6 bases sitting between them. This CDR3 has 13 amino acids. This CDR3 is CASSPQWANVLTF. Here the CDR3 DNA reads TGTGCCAGCAGCCCTCAGTGGGCCAACGTCCTGACTTTC.